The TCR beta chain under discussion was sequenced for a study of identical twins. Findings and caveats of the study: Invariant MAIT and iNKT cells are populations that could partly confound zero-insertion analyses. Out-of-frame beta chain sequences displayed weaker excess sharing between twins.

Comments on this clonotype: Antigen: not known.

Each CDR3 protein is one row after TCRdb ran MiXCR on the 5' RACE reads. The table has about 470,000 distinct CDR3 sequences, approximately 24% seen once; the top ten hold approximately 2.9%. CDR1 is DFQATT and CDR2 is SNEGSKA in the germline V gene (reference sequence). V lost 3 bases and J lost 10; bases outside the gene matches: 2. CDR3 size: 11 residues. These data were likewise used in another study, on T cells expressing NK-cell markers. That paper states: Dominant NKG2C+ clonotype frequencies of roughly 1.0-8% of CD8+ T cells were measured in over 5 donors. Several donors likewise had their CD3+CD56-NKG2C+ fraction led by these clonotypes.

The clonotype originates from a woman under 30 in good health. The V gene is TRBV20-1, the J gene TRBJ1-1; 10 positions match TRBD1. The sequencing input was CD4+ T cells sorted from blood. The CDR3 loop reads CSARTGGRAFF. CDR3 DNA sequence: TGCAGTGCTAGGACAGGGGGCCGAGCTTTCTTT.